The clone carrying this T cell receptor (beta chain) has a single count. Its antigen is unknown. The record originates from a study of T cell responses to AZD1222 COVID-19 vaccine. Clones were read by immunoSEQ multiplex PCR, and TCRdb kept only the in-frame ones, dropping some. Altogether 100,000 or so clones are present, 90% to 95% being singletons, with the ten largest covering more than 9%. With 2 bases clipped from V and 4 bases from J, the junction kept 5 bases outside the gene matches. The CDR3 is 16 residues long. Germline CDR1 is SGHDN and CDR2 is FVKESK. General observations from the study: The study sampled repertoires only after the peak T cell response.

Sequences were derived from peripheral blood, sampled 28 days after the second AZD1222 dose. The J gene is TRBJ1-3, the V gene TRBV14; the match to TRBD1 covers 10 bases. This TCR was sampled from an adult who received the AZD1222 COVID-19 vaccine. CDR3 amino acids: CASSQPGTGEGNTIYF. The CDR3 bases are TGTGCCAGCAGCCAACCCGGGACAGGGGAAGGAAACACCATATATTTT.